These 10 T cell receptor beta chains were sequenced from one sample in a study of control samples from healthy donors and cancer patients. Produced via immunoSEQ multiplex PCR; TCRdb's table is partial and in-frame only. The data hold some 140,000 clones, with 80% to 95% observed a single time. The specimen sequenced was blood. The receptor set was obtained from a man aged 25-45 years in good health.

The chain has TRBV2 and TRBJ1-2; no clear D gene. The CDR3 has 13 amino acids. Germline CDR1 reads SNHLY; CDR2 reads FYNNEI. V lost 8 bases, J lost 2 bases, and 12 bases lay in between. CDR3 DNA: TGTGCCAGCCCTCCAGCTGAAAACTATGGCTACACCTTC. Translating it yields CASPPAENYGYTF.

The genes are TRBV29-1 and TRBJ2-1, with 9 bases identical to TRBD2. The CDR3 runs 14 residues. Trimming took 5 bases from V and 2 from J; bases not matched to a gene: 4. Germline V CDR1 and CDR2: SQVTM, ANQGSEA. This chain's CDR3 is CSVRAGGPYNEQFF. DNA of the CDR3: TGCAGCGTTAGGGCGGGGGGGCCCTACAATGAGCAGTTCTTC.

The chain combines TRBV7-9 with TRBJ1-6; tentatively, D is TRBD1 (5 bases). Trimming stripped 1 base from V and 8 bases from J, with 12 bases between. Germline V gene sequence: CDR1 SEHNR, CDR2 FQNEAQ (reference sequence). The CDR3 length is 15 residues. This CDR3 is CASSLDSGADSPLHF. The CDR3 DNA sequence: TGTGCCAGCAGCTTAGATAGTGGGGCGGATTCACCCCTCCACTTT.

CDR3 amino acids: CASSQEKGAGGIYYNEQFF. The CDR3 DNA reads TGTGCCAGCAGCCAAGAAAAGGGAGCGGGAGGTATTTACTACAATGAGCAGTTCTTC. The chain couples TRBV14 to TRBJ2-1, with 9 bases matching TRBD2. The germline V gene has CDR1 SGHDN and CDR2 FVKESK. The CDR3 extends over 19 amino acids. V shed 0 bases and J 3 bases; nucleotides not matched to a gene: 12.

The chain has TRBV27 and TRBJ2-2; D might be TRBD2 (6 bases). Trimming cost V 6 bases and J 6 bases, with 23 bases left between them. CDR3 length: 17 amino acids. Germline V gene data show CDR1 as MNHEY and CDR2 as SMNVEV (reference sequence). CDR3 sequence: CASSLGLREYRAGELFF. The CDR3 region has the DNA TGTGCCAGCAGCCTAGGCCTCCGGGAGTATCGGGCCGGGGAGCTGTTTTTT.

The chain combines TRBV5-1 with TRBJ1-3; possible D gene TRBD1, 6 bases. Germline assignment: CDR1 SGHRS and CDR2 YFSETQ. The CDR3 sequence is 15 residues long. V shed 4 bases and J shed 8 bases, with 19 bases lying between them. CDR3 bases: TGCGCCAGCAGCAGGAACAGGGTTGATTGGGACACCATATATTTT. It is translated as CASSRNRVDWDTIYF.

CDR3 region: CASSFNGPYEQYF. CDR3 bases: TGTGCCAGCAGTTTTAACGGGCCCTACGAGCAGTACTTC. J is TRBJ2-7 and V is TRBV28; D remains unclear. Germline V CDR1 and CDR2: MDHEN, SYDVKM. Between the trimmed V and J ends, which lost 3 bases and 2 bases, there was a span of 8 bases. CDR3 length equals 13 residues.

In DNA form, the CDR3 reads TGTGCCAGCAGTTCCCGGACAGGGGGCGCCCTGAACACTGAAGCTTTCTTT. Residues: CASSSRTGGALNTEAFF. The chain carries TRBV27 and TRBJ1-1; 11 bases map to TRBD1. Germline trimming cut 4 bases from V and 0 bases from J; bases unmatched to any gene: 7. This CDR3 contains 17 residues. Germline CDR1 is MNHEY and CDR2 is SMNVEV (reference sequence).

The chain joins TRBV15 to TRBJ1-4; maybe TRBD1 (5 bases). Germline V lookup: CDR1 LNHNV, CDR2 YYDKDF (reference sequence). CDR3 length: 13 amino acids. V gave up 4 bases and J gave up 6 bases, with 9 bases separating them. The CDR3 here is CATSTGRDEKLFF. DNA of the CDR3: TGTGCCACCAGCACAGGGAGGGATGAAAAACTGTTTTTT. Variable domain in full (rest from reference TRBV15 and TRBJ1-4): DAMVIQNPRYQVTQFGKPVTLSCSQTLNHNVMYWYQQKSSQAPKLLFHYYDKDFNNEADTPDNFQSRRPNTSFCFLDIRSPGLGDTAMYLCATSTGRDEKLFFGSGTQLSVL.

The J gene is TRBJ1-4, the V gene TRBV7-8; D ambiguous. The CDR3 sequence is 13 residues long. Per germline, CDR1 SGHVS and CDR2 FQNEAQ. The V gene lost 1 base and the J gene lost 8 bases, with 8 bases spanning the gap. This chain's CDR3 is CASSLGLGEKLFF. CDR3 DNA: TGTGCCAGCAGCTTAGGGTTGGGGGAAAAACTGTTTTTT. Based on the CDR3 plus reference TRBV7-8 and TRBJ1-4, the full variable domain is GAGVSQSPRYKVAKRGQDVALRCDPISGHVSLFWYQQALGQGPEFLTYFQNEAQLDKSGLPSDRFFAERPEGSVSTLKIQRTQQEDSAVYLCASSLGLGEKLFFGSGTQLSVL.